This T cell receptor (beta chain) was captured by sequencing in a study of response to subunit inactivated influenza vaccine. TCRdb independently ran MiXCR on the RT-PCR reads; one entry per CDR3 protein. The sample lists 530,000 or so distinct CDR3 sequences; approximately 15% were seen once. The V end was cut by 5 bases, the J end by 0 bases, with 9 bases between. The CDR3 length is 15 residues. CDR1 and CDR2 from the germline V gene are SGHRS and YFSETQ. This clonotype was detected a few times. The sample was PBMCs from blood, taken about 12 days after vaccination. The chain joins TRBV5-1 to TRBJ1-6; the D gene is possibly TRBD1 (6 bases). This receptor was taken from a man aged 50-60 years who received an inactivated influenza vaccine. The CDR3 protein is CASRGDTSYNSPLHF. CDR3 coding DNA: TGCGCCAGCAGAGGGGACACCTCCTATAATTCACCCCTCCACTTT.